This passage covers 18 T cell receptor beta chains from one sample sequenced in a study of CD8 T cells in Susac syndrome. Random hexamers served to reverse transcribe roughly 0.5 to 1 ug RNA. MiXCR was run by TCRdb on the immunoSEQ multiplex PCR reads, yielding one entry per CDR3 protein. The sample contains 150,000 to 200,000 distinct CDR3 sequences, around 94% of which appear only once. What was sequenced was CD4+ T cells from PBMCs. These TCRs come from a human donor with multiple sclerosis.

V and J are TRBV30 and TRBJ2-7; no clear D gene. The CDR3 contains 14 residues. In germline, CDR1 is GTSNPN, CDR2 SVGIG (reference sequence). Trimming cost V 7 bases and J 2 bases, with 18 bases left between them. CDR3 protein: CAFKTQNSPYEQYF. CDR3 nucleotide sequence: TGTGCCTTCAAGACCCAAAACTCCCCCTACGAGCAGTACTTC.

The CDR3 sequence is CSAGSWKFF. The CDR3 DNA reads as TGCAGCGCAGGGTCGTGGAAGTTCTTC. The rearrangement links TRBV29-1 to TRBJ2-1; D may be TRBD1 (5 bases). Germline V CDR1 and CDR2: SQVTM, ANQGSEA. The length of the CDR3 is 9 residues. V was cut by 7 bases and J by 14 bases, with 12 bases left in between.

The chain couples TRBV7-2 to TRBJ2-2; TRBD1 is a possible D gene (6 bases). The CDR3 length is 14 residues. V gave up 5 bases and J gave up 3 bases, with 10 bases separating them. The germline V gene encodes CDR1 SGHTA and CDR2 FQGNSA. The CDR3 region is CASSRGQHTGELFF. The DNA of the CDR3 is TGTGCCAGCAGCAGGGGACAACACACCGGGGAGCTGTTTTTT.

The chain joins TRBV15 to TRBJ1-2; 11 bases are a match to TRBD1. The CDR3 sequence is 15 residues long. The V gene's germline CDR1 is LNHNV and CDR2 YYDKDF (reference sequence). V trimming: 0 bases; J trimming: 7 bases; junction bases outside the gene matches: 4. CDR3 in amino acids: CATSRDRGTGGGYTF. The CDR3 region has the DNA TGTGCCACCAGCAGAGATCGGGGGACAGGGGGTGGCTACACCTTC.

V is TRBV3-1 and J is TRBJ2-6; 9 bases line up with TRBD1. The J segment lost 1 base and the V segment lost 4 bases, leaving 5 bases of the junction unmatched. This CDR3 is 17 amino acids long. Germline CDR1 reads LGHDT; CDR2 reads YNNKEL (reference sequence). CDR3 loop: CASSPGQGASGANVLTF. In DNA form, the CDR3 reads TGTGCCAGCAGCCCGGGACAGGGAGCATCTGGGGCCAACGTCCTGACTTTC.

This chain connects TRBV15 to TRBJ2-2; TRBD2 might be the D (6 bases). The V and J ends lost 8 bases and 5 bases respectively, with 21 bases between them. There are 16 residues in the CDR3. Germline V lookup: CDR1 LNHNV, CDR2 YYDKDF (reference sequence). The DNA for the CDR3 is TGTGCCACCTCCCGTACGGGAGTAATATGGACCGGGGAGCTGTTTTTT. Protein product: CATSRTGVIWTGELFF.

The V and J genes are TRBV20-1 and TRBJ2-3; TRBD2 agrees at 10 bases. This CDR3 contains 14 residues. V dropped 5 bases and J dropped 6; count of bases not matched to a gene: 8. Germline CDR1 is DFQATT and CDR2 is SNEGSKA (reference sequence). CDR3 nucleotides: TGCAGTGCTGAATTAGCGGGAGGAGCGGATACGCAGTATTTT. Residues: CSAELAGGADTQYF.

This clonotype was counted once. This chain connects TRBV20-1 to TRBJ2-4; D unclear. Germline V lookup: CDR1 DFQATT, CDR2 SNEGSKA (reference sequence). The V and J ends lost 6 bases and 7 bases respectively, with 16 bases between them. The CDR3 contains 13 residues. In DNA, the CDR3 is TGCAGTGCCAGTTTCGAAGGGCAGAACATTCAGTACTTC. This translates into CSASFEGQNIQYF.

The rearrangement joins TRBV11-2 to TRBJ2-1; 13 bases line up with TRBD2. The CDR3 contains 14 residues. From germline, CDR1 is SGHAT and CDR2 FQNNGV. V lost 4 bases, J lost 16 bases, and 10 bases stayed unmatched. The CDR3 reads CASSSPGLAGWLFF. The CDR3 region has the DNA TGTGCCAGCAGCTCACCGGGACTAGCGGGATGGCTATTCTTC.

The chain is built from TRBV23-1 and TRBJ2-5; no reliable D call. TRBV23-1 is an ORF for which the function is uncertain. The CDR3 totals 13 residues. Deletions cut 6 bases from V and 2 bases from J, with 10 bases between. The DNA of the CDR3 is TGCGCCAGCAGCCGATCCCGGCAAGAGACCCAGTACTTC. Its translation: CASSRSRQETQYF.

A note on this clonotype: One end of the junction fails to match germline, which may point to a read error. CDR3 sequence (DNA): TGTGCCATCAGCCCATCAGGGGGATCGAACGCTGAAGCTTTCTTT. Translation: CAISPSGGSNAEAFF. The J gene is TRBJ1-1, the V gene TRBV10-3, with 7 bases lining up with TRBD1. Germline CDR1 reads ENHRY; CDR2 reads SYGVKD. The length of the CDR3 is 15 residues.

The chain links TRBV6-2 or TRBV6-3 to TRBJ1-5; D gene ambiguous. The CDR3 is made up of 13 amino acids. Germline V CDR1 and CDR2: MNHEY, SVGEGT. Trimming pared 7 bases from V and 0 bases from J, leaving 7 bases between. For the CDR3, the DNA is TGTGCCAGCACCCTGGATAGCAATCAGCCCCAGCATTTT. As protein: CASTLDSNQPQHF.

The J gene is TRBJ1-5, the V gene TRBV30, with TRBD1 identical over 10 bases. V was clipped by 1 base and J by 4 bases; unmatched bases: 4. The CDR3 extends over 15 amino acids. The germline CDR1 and CDR2 sequences are GTSNPN and SVGIG (reference sequence). This CDR3 reads CAWSGGQGPNQPQHF. The CDR3, as DNA: TGTGCCTGGAGTGGGGGACAGGGGCCTAATCAGCCCCAGCATTTT.

The table lists this clonotype with a few counts. The chain is built from TRBV29-1 and TRBJ2-5; D uncertain. CDR3 length: 9 residues. Trimming removed 0 bases at V and 7 bases at J, with 0 bases between. Looked up from germline, CDR1 is SQVTM and CDR2 is ANQGSEA. Written as DNA, the CDR3 is TGCAGCGTTGAAGAGACCCAGTACTTC. Translating gives CSVEETQYF.

The CDR3 DNA reads as TGTGCCAGCAGCGCCCGACAGGGGGTGGAGACCCAGTACTTC. Protein sequence: CASSARQGVETQYF. The V and J genes are TRBV4-2 and TRBJ2-5; 9 nucleotides line up with TRBD1. J lost 5 bases, V lost 5 bases, and 6 bases had no gene match. The CDR3 spans 14 residues. In germline, CDR1 is LGHNA, CDR2 YNFKEQ.

The chain links TRBV7-9 to TRBJ1-4, with a weak D call TRBD1 (6 bases). The ends were cut back, 4 bases at V and 7 bases at J, with 10 bases in the middle. CDR3 length: 13 amino acids. Germline loops: CDR1 SEHNR, CDR2 FQNEAQ (reference sequence). The CDR3 nucleotides read TGTGCCAGCAGCTGGACAGTTGGTGAAAAACTGTTTTTT. This encodes CASSWTVGEKLFF.

The genes are TRBV6-5 and TRBJ2-7; D possibly corresponds to TRBD2 (6 bases). The germline V gene encodes CDR1 MNHEY and CDR2 SVGAGI. V lost 0 bases, J lost 6 bases, and 15 bases lay in between. The CDR3 has 15 residues. The CDR3 sequence is CASSYSGGGGREQYF. CDR3 in DNA: TGTGCCAGCAGTTACTCGGGCGGAGGAGGGCGCGAGCAGTACTTC.

The chain employs TRBV7-8 and TRBJ2-3; 12 nucleotides align to TRBD2. The CDR3 is made up of 15 amino acids. Germline-derived CDR1 and CDR2 are SGHVS and FQNEAQ. The V gene end was trimmed by 4 bases and the J gene end by 6 bases; junction bases not matched to a gene: 5. This chain's CDR3 is CASSSRLAGVDTQYF. The CDR3 DNA sequence: TGTGCCAGCAGCTCCCGACTAGCGGGAGTTGATACGCAGTATTTT.